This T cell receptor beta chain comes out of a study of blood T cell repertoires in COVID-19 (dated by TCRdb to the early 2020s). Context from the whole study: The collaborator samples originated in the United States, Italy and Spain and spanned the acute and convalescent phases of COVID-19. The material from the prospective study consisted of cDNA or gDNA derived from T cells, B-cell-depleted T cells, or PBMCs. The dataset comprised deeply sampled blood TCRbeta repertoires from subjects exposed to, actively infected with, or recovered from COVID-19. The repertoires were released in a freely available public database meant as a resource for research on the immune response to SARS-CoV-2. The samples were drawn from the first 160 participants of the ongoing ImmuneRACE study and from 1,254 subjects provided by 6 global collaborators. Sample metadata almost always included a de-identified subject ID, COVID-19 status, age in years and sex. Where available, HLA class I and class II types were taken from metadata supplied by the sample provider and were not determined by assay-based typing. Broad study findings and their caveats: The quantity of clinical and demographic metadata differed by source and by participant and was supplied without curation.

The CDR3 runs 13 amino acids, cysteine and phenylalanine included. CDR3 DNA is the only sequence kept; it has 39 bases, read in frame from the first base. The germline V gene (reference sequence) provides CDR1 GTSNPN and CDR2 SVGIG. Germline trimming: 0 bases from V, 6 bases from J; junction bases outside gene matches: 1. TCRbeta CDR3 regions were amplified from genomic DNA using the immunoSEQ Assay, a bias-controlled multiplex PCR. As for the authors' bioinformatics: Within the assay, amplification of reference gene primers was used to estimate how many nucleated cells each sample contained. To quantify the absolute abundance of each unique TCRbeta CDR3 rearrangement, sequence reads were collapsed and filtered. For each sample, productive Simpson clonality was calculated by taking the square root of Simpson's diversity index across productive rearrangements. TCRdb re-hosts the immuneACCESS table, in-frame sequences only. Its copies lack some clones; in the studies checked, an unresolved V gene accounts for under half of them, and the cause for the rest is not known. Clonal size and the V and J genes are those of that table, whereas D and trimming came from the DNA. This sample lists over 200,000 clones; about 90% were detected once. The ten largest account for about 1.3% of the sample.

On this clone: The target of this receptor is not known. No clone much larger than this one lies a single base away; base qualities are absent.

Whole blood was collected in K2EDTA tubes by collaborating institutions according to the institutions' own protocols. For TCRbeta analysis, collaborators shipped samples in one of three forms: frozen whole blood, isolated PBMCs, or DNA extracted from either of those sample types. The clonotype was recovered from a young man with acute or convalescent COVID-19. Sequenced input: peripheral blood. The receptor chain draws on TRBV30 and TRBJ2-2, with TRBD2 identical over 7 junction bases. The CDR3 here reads CAWSVRGAGELFF. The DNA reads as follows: TGTGCCTGGAGTGTACGGGGGGCCGGGGAGCTGTTTTTT. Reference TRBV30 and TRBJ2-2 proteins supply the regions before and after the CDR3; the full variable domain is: SQTIHQWPATLVQPVGSPLSLECTVEGTSNPNLYWYRQAAGRGLQLLFYSVGIGQISSEVPQNLSASRPQDRQFILSSKKLLLSDSGFYLCAWSVRGAGELFFGEGSRLTVL.